This T cell receptor beta chain was captured in a study of Ad26.COV2.S vaccination and SARS-CoV-2 variants. The treatment here: over 15 received Ad26.COV2.S at low or high dose, single or two shots; 5 received placebo; per-sample allocation not given. It was on day 63 after the first vaccine or placebo injection that samples were taken. In germline, CDR1 is MDHEN, CDR2 SYDVKM. The V end was cut by 4 bases, the J end by 0 bases, with 9 bases between. The CDR3 length is 14 residues. This table comes from immunoSEQ multiplex PCR, and its TCRdb copy is limited to in-frame clones, with some not included. The sample has approximately 420,000 clones; less than 90% are singletons. Concerning this clone itself: Antigen: not known.

Study-level results: CD8+ and CD4+ T cells specific for spike reportedly responded with substantial breadth after vaccination. The analyses of TCR breadth and depth may have understated the size of total T cell responses.

The specimen comprised peripheral blood, sampled in a trial of Ad26.COV2.S vaccine versus placebo. This receptor was identified in a person aged 18-65 years who received the Ad26.COV2.S COVID-19 vaccine or a placebo. This chain joins TRBV28 and TRBJ1-2; TRBD1 might be the D (6 bases). The CDR3 DNA is TGTGCCAGCAGTTCTAGGACAGCTAACTATGGCTACACCTTC. This sequence encodes CASSSRTANYGYTF.